The rows below give T cell receptor beta chains drawn from one sample of a study of blood T cells in healthy people across ages. TCRdb reanalysed the 5' RACE reads using MiXCR and keeps one entry per CDR3 protein. The sample yields under 800,000 distinct CDR3 sequences, roughly two fifths seen once. Sequenced input: blood. The receptors originated from a woman in her fifties or sixties in good health. Both conserved end residues are part of each CDR3. The D gene is left open where the match is weak. Only part of the rows carry a size: once, few, many, or a class if the clone is expanded.

v_gene,d_gene,abundance,j_gene,CDR3nt,CDR3aa
TRBV20-1,TRBD1,.,TRBJ1-5,TGCAGTGCTAGACCCCCAGGGACAGGTGATCAGCCCCAGCATTTT,CSARPPGTGDQPQHF
TRBV4-1,TRBD2,few,TRBJ2-1,TGCGCCAGCAGCCACCCCGGACTAGCGGGACACATTTCTGCATCCTACAATGAGCAGTTCTTC,CASSHPGLAGHISASYNEQFF
TRBV4-3,TRBD2,few,TRBJ2-2,TGCGCCAGCAGCCAAGAGCTAGCGGGAGGGATAACATCCGGGGAGCTGTTTTTT,CASSQELAGGITSGELFF
TRBV29-1,TRBD1,many,TRBJ2-5,TGCAGCGTTACCCCCGGGACAGGGGGCCAAGAGACCCAGTACTTC,CSVTPGTGGQETQYF
TRBV4-3,.,.,TRBJ1-1,TGCGCCAGCAGCCAAGAATTCGCGGGGTCCCCTGAAGCTTTCTTT,CASSQEFAGSPEAFF
TRBV7-2,TRBD1,.,TRBJ2-7,TGTGCCAGCAGCCTTGGACAGGGCCCACACGAGCAGTACTTC,CASSLGQGPHEQYF
TRBV5-1,TRBD2,.,TRBJ2-7,TGCGCCAGCAGCTTTGCCTTAGCGGGATCCCACGAGCAGTACTTC,CASSFALAGSHEQYF
TRBV29-1,.,few,TRBJ2-7,TGCAGCGTTGAACCCAATTCAGGGCGCGAGCAGTACTTC,CSVEPNSGREQYF
TRBV20-1,.,.,TRBJ2-5,TGCGGTGCCGCACTAGCTCCCCAAGAGACCCAGTACTTC,CGAALAPQETQYF
TRBV29-1,TRBD1,.,TRBJ2-5,TGCAGCTTTCCCCAGGGACAGGTAGAGACCCAGTACTTC,CSFPQGQVETQYF
TRBV4-2,.,once,TRBJ2-3,TGTGCCAGCAGCCGTCGGGACCCAGATACGCAGTATTTT,CASSRRDPDTQYF
TRBV27,TRBD2,few,TRBJ2-3,TGTGCCAGCAGTCTCGGGACTAGCGGGACACTCCAAGCAGATACGCAGTATTTT,CASSLGTSGTLQADTQYF
TRBV6-6,TRBD2,few,TRBJ2-3,TGTGCCAGCATCCACACTAGCGGGAGGACAGATACGCAGTATTTT,CASIHTSGRTDTQYF
TRBV20-1,TRBD2,few,TRBJ2-7,TGCAGTGCTAGGATAGGGCTAGCGGGACTCTGGAATTACGAGCAGTACTTC,CSARIGLAGLWNYEQYF
TRBV5-1,TRBD1,.,TRBJ1-2,TGCGCCAGCAGCGAGGGGACAGGAATCCTCTATGGCTACACCTTC,CASSEGTGILYGYTF
TRBV28,.,few,TRBJ1-5,TGTGCCAGCAGCCAACTGCCCAGGATTAGCAATCAGCCCCAGCATTTT,CASSQLPRISNQPQHF
TRBV14,.,.,TRBJ1-1,TGTGCCAGCAGTCAACTAGGCATTCAGGAAGCTTTCTTT,CASSQLGIQEAFF
TRBV29-1,.,.,TRBJ2-1,TGCAGCGTCCCCACCCAGCCCGAGGGGGAGCAGTTCTTC,CSVPTQPEGEQFF
TRBV18,.,.,TRBJ2-5,TGTGCCAGCTCACCACCTAGCGTGCAGGAGACCCAGTACTTC,CASSPPSVQETQYF
TRBV20-1,.,.,TRBJ2-1,TGCAGTGCCCCACTCGGGACCTACAATAGTGATGAGCAGTTCTTC,CSAPLGTYNSDEQFF
TRBV24-1,.,once,TRBJ2-7,TGTGCCACCAGTGGACGACAGGACGAGCAGTACTTC,CATSGRQDEQYF
TRBV7-3,.,few,TRBJ2-1,TGTGCCAGCAGCGAAACTACAAACAATGAGCAGTTCTTC,CASSETTNNEQFF
TRBV2,TRBD2,few,TRBJ2-7,TGTGCCGGGTTCGGGACTAAAAGCGGGAGGGGGGTAAACGAGCAGTACTTC,CAGFGTKSGRGVNEQYF
TRBV30,.,.,TRBJ1-2,TGTGCCTGGCTGACAGTCTTCGGTGGGGGCTACACCTTC,CAWLTVFGGGYTF
TRBV5-4,.,.,TRBJ1-6,TGTACCAGCAGCTTGGGATATTCACCCCTCCACTTT,CTSSLGYSPLHF
TRBV7-2,.,.,TRBJ2-1,TGTGCCAGCAGCGTACGGCAGGTTGGCTCGGACGAGCAGTTCTTC,CASSVRQVGSDEQFF
TRBV6-5,.,.,TRBJ2-4,TGTGCCAGCAGTAAGCTGGGACAATCCAAAAACATTCAGTACTTC,CASSKLGQSKNIQYF
TRBV28,TRBD1,.,TRBJ2-7,TGTGCCAGCAGGCGGGACAGGAGCTCCTACGAGCAGTACTTC,CASRRDRSSYEQYF
TRBV6-1,TRBD2,few,TRBJ2-1,TGTGCCAGCAGCGCCGAGCGGGGGCCCTCGAATGAGCAGTTCTTC,CASSAERGPSNEQFF
TRBV5-1,.,few,TRBJ1-2,TGCGCCAGCAGCTTGGACAGTAGGGGTGGCTACACCTTC,CASSLDSRGGYTF
TRBV7-3,TRBD1,.,TRBJ1-1,TGTGCCAGCAGCTTAGGGACAGATGAAGCTTTCTTT,CASSLGTDEAFF
TRBV7-6,TRBD2,.,TRBJ2-7,TGTGCCAGCAGCTTGAGCGGGGACTCCTACGAGCAGTACTTC,CASSLSGDSYEQYF
TRBV4-1,TRBD2,.,TRBJ2-1,TGCGCCAGCAGCCACACTAGCGGGGCGACCTACAATGAGCAGTTCTTC,CASSHTSGATYNEQFF
TRBV9,.,.,TRBJ2-1,TGTGCCAGCAGCGTAGGACTAGACTATGAGCAGTTCTTC,CASSVGLDYEQFF
TRBV11-2,TRBD1,.,TRBJ2-3,TGTCCCAGCAGCCCCCAGGCCTTGGGACAGGGATCAGATACGCAGTATTTT,CPSSPQALGQGSDTQYF